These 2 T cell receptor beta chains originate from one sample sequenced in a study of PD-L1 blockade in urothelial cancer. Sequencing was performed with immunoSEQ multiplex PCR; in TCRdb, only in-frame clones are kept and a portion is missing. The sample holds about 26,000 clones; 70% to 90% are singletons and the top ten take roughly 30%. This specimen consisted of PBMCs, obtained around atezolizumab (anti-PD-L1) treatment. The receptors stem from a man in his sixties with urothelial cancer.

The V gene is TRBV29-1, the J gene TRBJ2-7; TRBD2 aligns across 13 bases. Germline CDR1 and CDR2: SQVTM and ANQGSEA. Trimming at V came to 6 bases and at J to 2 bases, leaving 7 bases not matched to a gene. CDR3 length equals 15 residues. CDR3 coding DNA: TGCAGCGTCGACGTGGGACTAGCGGGGACCTACGAGCAGTACTTC. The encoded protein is CSVDVGLAGTYEQYF.

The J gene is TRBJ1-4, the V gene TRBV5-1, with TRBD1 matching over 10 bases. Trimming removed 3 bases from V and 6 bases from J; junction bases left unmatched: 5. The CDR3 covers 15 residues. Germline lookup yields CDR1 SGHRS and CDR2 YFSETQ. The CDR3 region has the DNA TGCGCCAGCAGCTGGGGACAGGGGAAGGATGAAAAACTGTTTTTT. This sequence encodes CASSWGQGKDEKLFF.